Sequencing of this T cell receptor (beta chain) was carried out in a study of shared clonotypes between healthy human individuals. Sequenced by immunoSEQ multiplex PCR; TCRdb stores in-frame clones only, minus some. This table holds hundreds of thousands of clones, about 74% found once. Germline CDR1 is SGHRS and CDR2 is YFSETQ. This CDR3 comprises 14 residues. V gave up 4 bases and J gave up 6 bases; unmatched junction bases: 5. The chain joins TRBV5-1 to TRBJ2-1; 9 nucleotides match TRBD2. The sequenced material came from memory CD4+ T cells sorted from blood. Subset in this sample: CD45RA-negative fraction. This TCR derives from a woman aged 25 to 39 in good health. The CDR3 nucleotides are TGCGCCAGCAGCGCAATTAGCGGGAGCAATGAGCAGTTCTTC. Its translation: CASSAISGSNEQFF.